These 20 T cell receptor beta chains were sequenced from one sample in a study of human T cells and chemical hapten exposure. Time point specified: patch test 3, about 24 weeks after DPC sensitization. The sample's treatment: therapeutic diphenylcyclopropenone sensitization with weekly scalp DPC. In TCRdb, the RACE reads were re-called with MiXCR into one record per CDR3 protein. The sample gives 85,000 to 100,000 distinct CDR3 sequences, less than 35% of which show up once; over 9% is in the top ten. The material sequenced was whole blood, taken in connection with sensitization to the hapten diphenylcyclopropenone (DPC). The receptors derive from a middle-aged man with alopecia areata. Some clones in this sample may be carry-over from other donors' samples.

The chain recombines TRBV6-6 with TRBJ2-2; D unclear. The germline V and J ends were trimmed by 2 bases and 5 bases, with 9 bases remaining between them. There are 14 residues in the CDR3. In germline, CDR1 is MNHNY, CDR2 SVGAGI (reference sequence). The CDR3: CASSYLLSTGELFF. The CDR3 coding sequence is TGTGCCAGCAGTTACCTTCTATCGACCGGGGAGCTGTTTTTT.

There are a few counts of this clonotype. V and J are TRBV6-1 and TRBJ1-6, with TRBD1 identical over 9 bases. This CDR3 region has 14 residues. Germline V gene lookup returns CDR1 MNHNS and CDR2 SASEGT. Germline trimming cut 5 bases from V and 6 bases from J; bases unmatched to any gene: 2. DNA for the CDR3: TGTGCCAGCAGTAACAGGGGGCCTAATTCACCCCTCCACTTT. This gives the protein CASSNRGPNSPLHF.

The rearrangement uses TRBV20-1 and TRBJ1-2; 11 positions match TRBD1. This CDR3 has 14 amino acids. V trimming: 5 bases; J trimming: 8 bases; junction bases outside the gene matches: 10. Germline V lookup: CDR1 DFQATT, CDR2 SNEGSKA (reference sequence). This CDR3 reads CSARLTGTGGGYTF. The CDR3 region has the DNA TGCAGTGCTCGGCTTACCGGGACAGGGGGAGGCTACACCTTC.

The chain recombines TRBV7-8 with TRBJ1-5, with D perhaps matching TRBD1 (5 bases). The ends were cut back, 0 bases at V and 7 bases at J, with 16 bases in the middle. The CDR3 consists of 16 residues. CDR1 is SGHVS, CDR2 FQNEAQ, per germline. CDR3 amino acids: CASSLALDMRRQPQHF. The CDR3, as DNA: TGTGCCAGCAGCTTAGCCCTGGACATGAGGAGGCAGCCCCAGCATTTT. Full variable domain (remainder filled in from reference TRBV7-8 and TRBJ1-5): GAGVSQSPRYKVAKRGQDVALRCDPISGHVSLFWYQQALGQGPEFLTYFQNEAQLDKSGLPSDRFFAERPEGSVSTLKIQRTQQEDSAVYLCASSLALDMRRQPQHFGDGTRLSIL.

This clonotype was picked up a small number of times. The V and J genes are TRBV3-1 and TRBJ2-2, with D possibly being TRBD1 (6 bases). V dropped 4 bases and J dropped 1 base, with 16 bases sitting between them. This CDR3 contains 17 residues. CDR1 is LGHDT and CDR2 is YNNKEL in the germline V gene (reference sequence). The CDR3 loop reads CASSRTEVLMNTGELFF. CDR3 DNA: TGTGCCAGCAGCCGGACAGAGGTCTTGATGAACACCGGGGAGCTGTTTTTT.

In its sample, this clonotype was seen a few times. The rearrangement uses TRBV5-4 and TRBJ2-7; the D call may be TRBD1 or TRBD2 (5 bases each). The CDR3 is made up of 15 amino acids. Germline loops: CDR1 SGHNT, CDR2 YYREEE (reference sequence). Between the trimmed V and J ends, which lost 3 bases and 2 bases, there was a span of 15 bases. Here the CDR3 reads CASSSGGGVAYEQYF. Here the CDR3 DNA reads TGTGCCAGCAGCTCTGGTGGGGGAGTCGCCTACGAGCAGTACTTC.

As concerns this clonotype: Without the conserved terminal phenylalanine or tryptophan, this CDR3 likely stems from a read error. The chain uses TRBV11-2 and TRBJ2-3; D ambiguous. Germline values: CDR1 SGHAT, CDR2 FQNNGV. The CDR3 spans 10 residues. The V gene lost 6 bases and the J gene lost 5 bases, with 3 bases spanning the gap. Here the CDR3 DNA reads TGTGCCAGCAGAGGAGATACGCAGTATTCT. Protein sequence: CASRGDTQYS.

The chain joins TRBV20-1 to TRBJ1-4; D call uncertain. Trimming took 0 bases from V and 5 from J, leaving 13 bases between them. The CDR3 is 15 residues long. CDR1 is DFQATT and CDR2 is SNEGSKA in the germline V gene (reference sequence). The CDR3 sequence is CSARDPGGKNEKLFF. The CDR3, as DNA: TGCAGTGCTAGAGATCCCGGTGGGAAAAATGAAAAACTGTTTTTT.

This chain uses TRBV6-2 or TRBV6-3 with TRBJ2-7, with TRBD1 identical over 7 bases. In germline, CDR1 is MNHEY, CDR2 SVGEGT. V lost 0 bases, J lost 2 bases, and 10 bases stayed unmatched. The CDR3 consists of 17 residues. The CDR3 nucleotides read TGTGCCAGCAGTTACTCCCAGGACAGGCTGACGGCCTACGAGCAGTACTTC. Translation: CASSYSQDRLTAYEQYF.

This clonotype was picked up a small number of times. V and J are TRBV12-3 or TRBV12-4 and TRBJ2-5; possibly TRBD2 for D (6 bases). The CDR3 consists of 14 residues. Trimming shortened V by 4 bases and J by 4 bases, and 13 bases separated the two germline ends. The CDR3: CASSSLPGVETQYF. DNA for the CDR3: TGTGCCAGCAGTTCGTTACCGGGAGTAGAGACCCAGTACTTC.

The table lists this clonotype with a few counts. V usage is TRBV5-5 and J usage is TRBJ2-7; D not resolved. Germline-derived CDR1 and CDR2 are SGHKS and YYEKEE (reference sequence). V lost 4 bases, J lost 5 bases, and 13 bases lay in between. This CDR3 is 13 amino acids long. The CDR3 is CASSLGPRDEQYF. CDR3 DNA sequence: TGTGCCAGCAGCCTAGGGCCTCGGGACGAGCAGTACTTC.

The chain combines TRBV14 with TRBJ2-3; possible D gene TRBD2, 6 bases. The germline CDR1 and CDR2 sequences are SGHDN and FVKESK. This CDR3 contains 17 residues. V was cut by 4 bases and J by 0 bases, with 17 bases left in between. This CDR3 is CASSRRSQRASTDTQYF. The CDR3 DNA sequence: TGTGCCAGCAGCCGGAGATCCCAGCGGGCCAGCACAGATACGCAGTATTTT.

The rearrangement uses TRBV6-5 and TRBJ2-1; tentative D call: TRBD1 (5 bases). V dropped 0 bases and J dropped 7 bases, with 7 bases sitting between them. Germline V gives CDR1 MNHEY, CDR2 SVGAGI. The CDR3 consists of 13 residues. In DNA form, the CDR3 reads TGTGCCAGCAGTTACTCTAGGGGAAATGAGCAGTTCTTC. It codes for CASSYSRGNEQFF.

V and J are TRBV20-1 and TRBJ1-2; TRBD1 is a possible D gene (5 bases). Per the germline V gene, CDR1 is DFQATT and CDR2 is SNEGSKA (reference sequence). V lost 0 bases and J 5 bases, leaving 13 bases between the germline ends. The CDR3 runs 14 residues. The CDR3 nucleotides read TGCAGTGCTAGAGATAGGGACGGTAGATATGGCTACACCTTC. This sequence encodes CSARDRDGRYGYTF.

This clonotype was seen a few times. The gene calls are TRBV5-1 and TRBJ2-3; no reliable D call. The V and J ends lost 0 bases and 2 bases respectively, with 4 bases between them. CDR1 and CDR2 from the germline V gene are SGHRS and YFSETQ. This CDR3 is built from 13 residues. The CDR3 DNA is TGCGCCAGCAGCTTGGACGCCACAGATACGCAGTATTTT. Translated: CASSLDATDTQYF. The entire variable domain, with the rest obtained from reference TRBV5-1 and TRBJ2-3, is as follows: KAGVTQTPRYLIKTRGQQVTLSCSPISGHRSVSWYQQTPGQGLQFLFEYFSETQRNKGNFPGRFSGRQFSNSRSEMNVSTLELGDSALYLCASSLDATDTQYFGPGTRLTVL.

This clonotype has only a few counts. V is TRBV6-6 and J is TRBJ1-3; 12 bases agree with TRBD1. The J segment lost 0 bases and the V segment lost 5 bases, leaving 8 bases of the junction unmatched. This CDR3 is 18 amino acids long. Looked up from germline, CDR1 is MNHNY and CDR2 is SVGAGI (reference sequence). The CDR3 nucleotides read TGTGCCAGCAGTCCCGGGACAGGGGGCGCCCGCTCTGGAAACACCATATATTTT. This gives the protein CASSPGTGGARSGNTIYF.

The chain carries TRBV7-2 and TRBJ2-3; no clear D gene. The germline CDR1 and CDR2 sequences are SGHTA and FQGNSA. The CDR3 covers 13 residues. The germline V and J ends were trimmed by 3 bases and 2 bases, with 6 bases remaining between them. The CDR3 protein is CASSLVYTDTQYF. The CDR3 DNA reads TGTGCCAGCAGCTTGGTCTACACAGATACGCAGTATTTT.

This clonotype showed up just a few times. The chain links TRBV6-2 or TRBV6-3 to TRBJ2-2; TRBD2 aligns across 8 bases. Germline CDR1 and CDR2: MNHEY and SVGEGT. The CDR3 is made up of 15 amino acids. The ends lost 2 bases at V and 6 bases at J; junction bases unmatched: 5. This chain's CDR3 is CASSYKAGEAGELFF. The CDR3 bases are TGTGCCAGCAGTTACAAAGCGGGAGAGGCCGGGGAGCTGTTTTTT.

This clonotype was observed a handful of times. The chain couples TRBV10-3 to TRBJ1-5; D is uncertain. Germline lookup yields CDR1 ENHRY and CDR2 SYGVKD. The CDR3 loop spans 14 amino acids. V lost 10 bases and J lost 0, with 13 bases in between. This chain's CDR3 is CATRETDSNQPQHF. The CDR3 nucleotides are TGTGCCACCAGAGAGACTGATAGCAATCAGCCCCAGCATTTT.

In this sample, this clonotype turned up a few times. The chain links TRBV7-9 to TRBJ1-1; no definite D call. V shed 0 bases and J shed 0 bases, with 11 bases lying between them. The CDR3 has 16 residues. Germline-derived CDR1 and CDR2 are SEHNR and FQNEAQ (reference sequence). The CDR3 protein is CASSLAAGALNTEAFF. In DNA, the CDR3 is TGTGCCAGCAGCTTAGCGGCTGGAGCCCTGAACACTGAAGCTTTCTTT.